This record concerns one T cell receptor beta chain sequence. This clonotype turned up a few times. It lacks a known antigen. The sample holds no much larger clone one base away, and base qualities are not on file. Germline trimming: 0 bases from V, 8 bases from J; junction bases outside gene matches: 6. As encoded in the germline V gene, CDR1 is SGHTA while CDR2 is FQGTGA. The CDR3 numbers 14 residues from cysteine through phenylalanine. Only the CDR3 DNA is retained, 42 bases long and in frame from the first base. The sample belongs to a study of T-cell memory formation after mild COVID-19 (dated by TCRdb to the early 2020s). For the study in its entirety: TCR sequence clusters from the two donors were found to be largely donor specific. Two young, previously healthy adult volunteers made up the cohort, one male and one female. In a couple of donors, T-cell clones that expanded and contracted after mild COVID-19 were tracked by sequencing TCRalpha and TCRbeta repertoires over time. The paper as a whole reports these results and caveats: Clones that contracted from day 15 to 85 showed balanced CD4/CD8 phenotypes, whereas a second wave of clones that expanded from day 15 to 37 leaned towards CD4+. SARS-CoV-2 specificity was not confirmed for the second-wave clones peaking on day 37. Contracting CD4+ clones were located mainly in the CM and EM memory subsets, whereas CD8+ clones were found to be enriched in EMRA. Only two mild cases were covered in the study, and larger cohorts including severe cases with pre-infection samples were considered necessary. Some responding clones were detected in pre-infection memory, which suggested that pre-existing cross-reactive memory T cells had joined the SARS-CoV-2 response.

TCRdb records Illumina NovaSeq 6000 as the sequencer. TCRalpha and TCRbeta cDNA libraries were built by 5'RACE with constant-segment primers, adding sample barcodes and unique molecular identifiers. RNA was extracted from every sample with Trizol reagent. Library amplification was performed in two PCR steps, and a second sample barcode and Illumina TruSeq adapters were introduced in the second step. The libraries were sequenced on an Illumina NovaSeq using 2 x 150 bp paired-end reads. As for the original processing: With migec v1.2.7, reads were demultiplexed and then collapsed into UMI-guided consensus sequences. With mixcr v2.1.11, UMI consensuses were aligned to TRA and TRB V and J templates and assembled into clonotypes. A clonotype was counted as expanded or contracted only if both edgeR and NoisET called the change significant, with noise models trained on biological replicates. For edgeR calls, the thresholds were a false discovery rate-adjusted p below 0.01 and a log2 fold-change of 1. As an exploratory analysis of dynamics, max-normalized trajectories of the 1000 most abundant clonotypes were examined by PCA with hierarchical clustering. Separately sequenced CD4+ and CD8+ repertoires were used to assign the CD4 or CD8 phenotype of responding clones. TCRdb reran the public reads through fastp at Q25 and MiXCR, keeping productive beta chains. CDR3 protein duplicates are merged, each entry listing the most common genes and DNA. For this entry, the V and J calls and clone size follow TCRdb and not the study's own pipeline. In this sample the table shows a few hundred thousand distinct CDR3 sequences, roughly a fifth of which occur a single time. Around 21% of the sample comes from the top ten.

Ficoll-Paque density gradient centrifugation was used to isolate PBMCs. The receptor was derived from a man in his late teens or twenties who had mild COVID-19 (a few samples of this study predate the infection). The sample titles of this study are shuffled in the database, so cell type and time point are left out; the donor was told from shared clones. The sequenced sample was PBMCs or a T cell subset sorted from them (not recorded which). The rearrangement combines TRBV7-3 with TRBJ1-2; TRBD1 fits 7 bases in the junction. The DNA sequence is given as TGTGCCAGCAGCTTAACAGGGGGCGCAGGGGGCTACACCTTC. It is translated as CASSLTGGAGGYTF.